These 11 T cell receptor beta chains were all obtained from the same sample, sequenced in a study of shared clonotypes between healthy human individuals. Profiled with immunoSEQ multiplex PCR; TCRdb holds only in-frame clones, not every one. The sample has roughly 2 million clones; roughly 94% are singletons. The sample comprised naive CD4+ T cells sorted from blood. Indicated subset: CD45RA+ positively selected. These receptors originate from a man in his late teens or twenties in good health.

The V call is TRBV11-3, the J call TRBJ2-1, with D possibly being TRBD2 (5 bases). V was trimmed by 6 bases and J by 2 bases, leaving 11 bases between them. Germline V gene sequence: CDR1 SGHNT, CDR2 YENEEA. CDR3 length: 14 amino acids. DNA for the CDR3: TGTGCCAGCAGTCGAGCGGAGACCTACAATGAGCAGTTCTTC. This sequence encodes CASSRAETYNEQFF.

The chain joins TRBV10-3 to TRBJ2-3; 9 bases agree with TRBD1. This CDR3 contains 14 residues. Per germline, CDR1 ENHRY and CDR2 SYGVKD. J lost 6 bases, V lost 5 bases, and 6 bases had no gene match. The CDR3 coding sequence is TGTGCCATCAGTTTACAGGGGGCAGGGGATACGCAGTATTTT. As protein: CAISLQGAGDTQYF.

The chain links TRBV27 to TRBJ1-5, with a weak D call TRBD1 (6 bases). V lost 8 bases and J 7 bases, leaving 24 bases between the germline ends. The CDR3 has 16 amino acids. The V gene's germline CDR1 is MNHEY and CDR2 SMNVEV (reference sequence). This chain's CDR3 is CASGNVTGRSWQPQHF. The CDR3 nucleotides are TGTGCCAGCGGGAACGTTACAGGGAGATCGTGGCAGCCCCAGCATTTT.

This sequence joins TRBV7-9 and TRBJ2-3, with D possibly being TRBD1 (5 bases). Between the trimmed V and J ends, which lost 1 base and 9 bases, there was a span of 17 bases. The CDR3 runs to 15 residues. Germline CDR1 reads SEHNR; CDR2 reads FQNEAQ (reference sequence). The DNA of the CDR3 is TGTGCCAGCAGCTTAGAACCCCAGGGTTTCGGCACGCAGTATTTT. It translates to CASSLEPQGFGTQYF.

The J gene is TRBJ2-1, the V gene TRBV10-3, with D maybe TRBD2 (5 bases). Germline CDR1 ENHRY, CDR2 SYGVKD. Trimming left V 7 bases short and J 8 bases short, with 15 bases between. This CDR3 is built from 13 residues. CDR3 residues: CAIKPPLEDEQFF. In DNA form, the CDR3 reads TGTGCCATCAAACCCCCCCTGGAGGATGAGCAGTTCTTC.

A word on this clone: A much larger clone lies a single base off, so this may be a read error. In the same sample, other DNA sequences code for this CDR3. The chain has TRBV30 and TRBJ1-1; no firm D call. CDR1 is GTSNPN and CDR2 is SVGIG in the germline V gene (reference sequence). This CDR3 comprises 11 residues. Deletions cut 3 bases from V and 5 bases from J, with 7 bases between. In DNA, the CDR3 is TGTGCCTGGAGCGGGAGGACTGAAGCTTTCTTT. Its protein is CAWSGRTEAFF.

The chain couples TRBV12-2 to TRBJ2-5; no DNA check was done on the table's D call, TRBD1. TRBV12-2 is annotated as a pseudogene. The CDR3 consists of 15 residues. The CDR3 sequence is CASRLAAGPRETQYF. CDR3 nucleotide sequence: TGTGCAAGTCGCTTAGCGGCAGGGCCCAGAGAGACCCAGTACTTC.

J is TRBJ2-4 and V is TRBV29-1, with D unclear. V lost 1 base to trimming and J lost 3 bases, with 13 bases between them. The CDR3 runs to 15 residues. Per the germline V gene, CDR1 is SQVTM and CDR2 is ANQGSEA. CDR3: CSVEATPRNKNIQYF. CDR3 DNA: TGCAGCGTTGAAGCCACCCCCAGGAACAAAAACATTCAGTACTTC.

The J gene is TRBJ1-1, the V gene TRBV6-1, with 11 bases that match TRBD1. CDR3 size: 13 residues. Trimming cost V 5 bases and J 6 bases; bases outside gene matches: 2. Germline values: CDR1 MNHNS, CDR2 SASEGT. The CDR3 loop reads CASSLGQGAEAFF. Here the CDR3 DNA reads TGTGCCAGCAGTCTGGGACAGGGGGCTGAAGCTTTCTTT.

The V and J genes are TRBV30 and TRBJ1-2; the D gene is possibly TRBD1 (6 bases). The V and J ends lost 8 bases and 8 bases respectively, with 18 bases between them. The length of the CDR3 is 12 residues. The germline CDR1 and CDR2 sequences are GTSNPN and SVGIG (reference sequence). The CDR3 bases are TGTGCCGCTGGAGGGGGAAAGGGGGGCTACACCTTC. Its protein is CAAGGGKGGYTF.

As concerns this clone: The sample contains more than one DNA sequence encoding this CDR3. The chain couples TRBV9 to TRBJ2-5, with 13 bases aligning to TRBD2. This CDR3 has 16 residues. CDR1 and CDR2 (germline): SGDLS, YYNGEE. J was trimmed by 1 base and V by 2 bases; bases with no gene match: 2. In DNA, the CDR3 is TGTGCCAGCAGCGTGGGACTAGCGGGAACCCAAGAGACCCAGTACTTC. It encodes CASSVGLAGTQETQYF.